These 31 T cell receptor beta chains share one sample of origin, sequenced in a study of blood T cell repertoires in COVID-19. TCRdb keeps only in-frame clones here, not all; method: immunoSEQ multiplex PCR. The data contain roughly 380,000 clones, roughly 87% of them singletons. The specimen sequenced was PBMCs or T cells enriched from blood (not recorded which). These receptor sequences come from a woman in her twenties or thirties who had recovered from COVID-19.

This sequence joins TRBV5-1 and TRBJ1-1, with D perhaps matching TRBD1 (5 bases). Between the trimmed V and J ends, which lost 0 bases and 7 bases, there was a span of 10 bases. CDR1 SGHRS and CDR2 YFSETQ come from the germline V gene. CDR3 size: 13 residues. This chain's CDR3 is CASSLGQNNEAFF. The CDR3 DNA is TGCGCCAGCAGCTTGGGACAGAATAATGAAGCTTTCTTT.

The V gene is TRBV9, the J gene TRBJ1-3; D is possibly TRBD1 (5 bases). V lost 3 bases and J lost 2, with 12 bases in between. This CDR3 has 15 amino acids. Germline V gives CDR1 SGDLS, CDR2 YYNGEE. DNA of the CDR3: TGTGCCAGCAGCGCAAGGACACAAACTGGAAACACCATATATTTT. It translates to CASSARTQTGNTIYF.

The V and J genes are TRBV5-1 and TRBJ1-1; unclear D gene. CDR3 size: 14 residues. In germline, CDR1 is SGHRS, CDR2 YFSETQ. V was clipped by 2 bases and J by 1 base, with 9 bases between them. As DNA, the CDR3 is TGCGCCAGCAGCTTCGACATCACGAACACTGAAGCTTTCTTT. Translating gives CASSFDITNTEAFF.

The chain combines TRBV4-1 with TRBJ2-7; a possible D gene is TRBD1 (7 bases). CDR1 is MGHRA, CDR2 YSYEKL, per germline. CDR3 length equals 12 residues. V lost 5 bases and J lost 12, with 17 bases in between. The CDR3 sequence is CASSGRDRRSYF. The CDR3 bases are TGCGCCAGCAGCGGGCGGGACAGAAGGTCGTACTTC.

V usage is TRBV19 and J usage is TRBJ1-1, with 7 positions matching TRBD1. Germline CDR1 reads LNHDA; CDR2 reads SQIVND (reference sequence). This CDR3 is built from 14 residues. Trimming at V came to 7 bases and at J to 1 base, leaving 6 bases not matched to a gene. The CDR3 loop reads CASTPQGSNTEAFF. DNA for the CDR3: TGTGCCAGTACCCCACAGGGGTCGAACACTGAAGCTTTCTTT.

This clone was seen more than once but under ten times. The chain links TRBV4-1 to TRBJ1-4; TRBD1 agrees at 7 bases. The V gene end was trimmed by 0 bases and the J gene end by 6 bases; junction bases not matched to a gene: 7. The CDR3 extends over 16 amino acids. Germline V gene lookup returns CDR1 MGHRA and CDR2 YSYEKL. CDR3 residues: CASSQDATGFYEKLFF. DNA for the CDR3: TGCGCCAGCAGCCAAGATGCGACAGGGTTTTATGAAAAACTGTTTTTT.

The chain uses TRBV9 and TRBJ1-5; D is perhaps TRBD1 (5 bases). Trimming removed 0 bases at V and 2 bases at J, with 12 bases between. This CDR3 region has 16 residues. CDR1 and CDR2 from the germline V gene are SGDLS and YYNGEE. The CDR3 here is CASSVGGQGGNQPQHF. The CDR3 bases are TGTGCCAGCAGCGTAGGCGGCCAGGGTGGCAATCAGCCCCAGCATTTT.

J is TRBJ1-1 and V is TRBV9, with unresolved D. The CDR3 is 12 residues long. The germline V gene encodes CDR1 SGDLS and CDR2 YYNGEE. V shed 7 bases and J shed 1 base, with 8 bases lying between them. Written as DNA, the CDR3 is TGTGCCAGCGGAGACCCGAACACTGAAGCTTTCTTT. This gives the protein CASGDPNTEAFF.

V is TRBV30 and J is TRBJ1-6; 7 bases match TRBD1. CDR3 length: 13 residues. Germline CDR1 is GTSNPN and CDR2 is SVGIG (reference sequence). With 2 bases clipped from V and 8 bases from J, the junction kept 3 bases outside the gene matches. CDR3: CAWSTTGDSPLHF. In DNA form, the CDR3 reads TGTGCCTGGAGTACAACAGGGGATTCACCCCTCCACTTT.

The chain couples TRBV24-1 to TRBJ2-2; the match to TRBD2 covers 8 bases. The V gene end was trimmed by 11 bases and the J gene end by 7 bases; junction bases not matched to a gene: 11. The CDR3 consists of 14 residues. CDR1 KGHDR and CDR2 SFDVKD come from the germline V gene. The CDR3 DNA follows: TGTGCCATACCGGGACTAGTATTTGGCGGGGAGCTGTTTTTT. This gives the protein CAIPGLVFGGELFF.

The chain combines TRBV2 with TRBJ2-5, with D possibly matching TRBD1 (5 bases). The germline V gene encodes CDR1 SNHLY and CDR2 FYNNEI. V was pared by 7 bases and J by 9 bases, with 15 bases between. The CDR3 runs to 12 residues. CDR3 in DNA: TGTGCCAGCAAAGGGGATGGGCAGGCCCAGTACTTC. Its protein is CASKGDGQAQYF.

This clone was counted between two and nine times. This CDR3 reads CASSLSARATEAFF. In DNA, the CDR3 is TGTGCCAGCAGTTTATCCGCCAGGGCCACTGAAGCTTTCTTT. The chain recombines TRBV28 with TRBJ1-1; possible D gene TRBD1, 5 bases. Germline loops: CDR1 MDHEN, CDR2 SYDVKM. Trimming left V 1 base short and J 4 bases short, with 10 bases between. The CDR3 is 14 amino acids.

This clone was seen once. V usage is TRBV15 and J usage is TRBJ1-2; D is unclear. The V and J ends lost 3 bases and 5 bases respectively, with 16 bases between them. Germline assignment: CDR1 LNHNV and CDR2 YYDKDF (reference sequence). The CDR3 is 15 residues long. The CDR3 loop is CATSRSQQEGYGYTF. CDR3 DNA: TGTGCCACCAGCAGGAGCCAGCAGGAGGGTTATGGCTACACCTTC.

The rearrangement joins TRBV7-9 to TRBJ2-7, with 10 positions matching TRBD1. The CDR3 length is 15 residues. CDR1 is SEHNR, CDR2 FQNEAQ, per germline (reference sequence). V lost 0 bases, J lost 4 bases, and 3 bases stayed unmatched. This chain's CDR3 is CASSLADRGLYEQYF. CDR3 in DNA: TGTGCCAGCAGCTTAGCGGACAGGGGGTTGTACGAGCAGTACTTC. Full variable domain (outside the CDR3, taken from reference TRBV7-9 and TRBJ2-7): DTGVSQNPRHKITKRGQNVTFRCDPISEHNRLYWYRQTLGQGPEFLTYFQNEAQLEKSRLLSDRFSAERPKGSFSTLEIQRTEQGDSAMYLCASSLADRGLYEQYFGPGTRLTVT.

The rearrangement joins TRBV15 to TRBJ1-2; D not resolved. Trimming removed 5 bases at V and 2 bases at J, with 6 bases between. Germline V CDR1 and CDR2: LNHNV, YYDKDF (reference sequence). The CDR3 is 12 amino acids. CDR3 loop: CATSHRNYGYTF. The CDR3 DNA reads TGTGCCACCAGCCACAGAAACTATGGCTACACCTTC. The variable domain in full, with the rest retrieved from reference TRBV15 and TRBJ1-2, is DAMVIQNPRYQVTQFGKPVTLSCSQTLNHNVMYWYQQKSSQAPKLLFHYYDKDFNNEADTPDNFQSRRPNTSFCFLDIRSPGLGDTAMYLCATSHRNYGYTFGSGTRLTVV.

The rearrangement joins TRBV2 to TRBJ2-3; 8 nucleotides match TRBD2. The CDR3 is 15 residues long. V gave up 6 bases and J gave up 0 bases; unmatched junction bases: 5. CDR1 is SNHLY, CDR2 FYNNEI, per germline. CDR3 bases: TGTGCCAGCAGGTCTAGCGGGCTCAGCACAGATACGCAGTATTTT. Its translation: CASRSSGLSTDTQYF.

This chain connects TRBV19 to TRBJ1-4; D unresolved. CDR3 size: 14 residues. The germline V and J ends were trimmed by 6 bases and 4 bases, with 12 bases remaining between them. Germline CDR1 and CDR2: LNHDA and SQIVND (reference sequence). CDR3 nucleotide sequence: TGTGCCAGTAGATCCGTCGGGGATAATGAAAAACTGTTTTTT. Translated, it gives CASRSVGDNEKLFF.

This clone was detected a few times. The chain is built from TRBV20-1 and TRBJ2-1; TRBD2 matches 12 bases. J lost 9 bases, V lost 3 bases, and 9 bases had no gene match. Germline V CDR1 and CDR2: DFQATT, SNEGSKA (reference sequence). The length of the CDR3 is 15 residues. CDR3 in DNA: TGCAGTGCTAGTAGCCCTAGCGGGGGGGCGAGTGAGCAGTTCTTC. Its protein is CSASSPSGGASEQFF.

V and J are TRBV5-5 and TRBJ1-6, with 9 bases identical to TRBD1. Germline V CDR1 and CDR2: SGHKS, YYEKEE (reference sequence). This CDR3 is built from 15 residues. Losses at the gene ends were 4 bases for V and 7 bases for J; bases not matched to a gene: 6. This chain's CDR3 is CASSRQGEGNSPLHF. The CDR3 DNA is TGTGCCAGCAGCAGACAGGGGGAGGGGAATTCACCCCTCCACTTT.

The chain recombines TRBV14 with TRBJ2-7; D is possibly TRBD2 (6 bases). Germline V gene sequence: CDR1 SGHDN, CDR2 FVKESK. The CDR3 covers 15 residues. The V end lost 4 bases, the J end lost 6 bases, and 19 bases lay between the germline ends. CDR3 sequence (DNA): TGTGCCAGCAGCCTCCTCGATCCCCGGGGGTCCGAGCAGTACTTC. Translated, it gives CASSLLDPRGSEQYF.

This chain links TRBV13 with TRBJ2-2; no definite D call. Per the germline V gene, CDR1 is PRHDT and CDR2 is FYEKMQ (reference sequence). V lost 1 base and J lost 6, with 9 bases in between. CDR3 size: 14 residues. The CDR3 here is CASSLVNRAGELFF. Here the CDR3 DNA reads TGTGCCAGCAGCTTAGTAAATCGGGCCGGGGAGCTGTTTTTT.

As concerns this clone: Other DNA sequences in the same sample also yield this CDR3. The V call is TRBV5-1, the J call TRBJ1-1; tentative D call: TRBD1 (5 bases). Per the germline V gene, CDR1 is SGHRS and CDR2 is YFSETQ. The CDR3 is 13 amino acids. Trimming took off 2 bases at V and 5 bases at J, with 10 bases between the two ends. CDR3 nucleotides: TGCGCCAGCAGCTTAACTGGGGGGACTGAAGCTTTCTTT. This gives the protein CASSLTGGTEAFF.

This clone was observed many times. V and J are TRBV3-1 (or the pseudogene TRBV3-2) and TRBJ1-2, with D possibly matching TRBD1 (6 bases). CDR1 and CDR2 (germline): LGHDT, YNNKEL (reference sequence). The CDR3 has 15 residues. Trimming took off 0 bases at V and 1 base at J, with 9 bases between the two ends. CDR3 amino acids: CASSQEDRHNYGYTF. Written as DNA, the CDR3 is TGTGCCAGCAGCCAAGAAGACAGGCATAACTATGGCTACACCTTC.

This clone showed up just once. The chain combines TRBV6-5 with TRBJ2-7; no firm D call. Trimming pared 8 bases from V and 3 bases from J, leaving 5 bases between. This CDR3 contains 10 residues. Germline CDR1 is MNHEY and CDR2 is SVGAGI. DNA of the CDR3: TGTGCCAGCGCGTTCTACGAGCAGTACTTC. Protein product: CASAFYEQYF.

The chain recombines TRBV28 with TRBJ1-5; the D is unclear. This CDR3 has 15 amino acids. V lost 6 bases and J lost 2, with 14 bases in between. Germline V gene lookup returns CDR1 MDHEN and CDR2 SYDVKM. The CDR3 DNA is TGTGCCAGCAGAAGATTGACGGGTGGCAATCAGCCCCAGCATTTT. The encoded protein is CASRRLTGGNQPQHF.

The gene calls are TRBV6-1 and TRBJ1-5, with a tentative D call TRBD1 (5 bases). Germline CDR1 and CDR2: MNHNS and SASEGT. V lost 1 base and J lost 4, with 8 bases in between. The CDR3 runs 14 residues. The chain's CDR3 is CASSEVGGNQPQHF. The DNA of the CDR3 is TGTGCCAGCAGTGAAGTTGGGGGGAATCAGCCCCAGCATTTT.

This clone has just one count. V is TRBV24-1 and J is TRBJ2-1, with 10 bases aligning to TRBD1. The ends lost 1 base at V and 8 bases at J; junction bases unmatched: 4. The V gene's germline CDR1 is KGHDR and CDR2 SFDVKD. CDR3 length: 15 amino acids. The CDR3 bases are TGTGCCACCAGTGATTTCGGGGACAGGGGTTATGAGCAGTTCTTC. Translated, it gives CATSDFGDRGYEQFF.

The chain uses TRBV29-1 and TRBJ1-4; D possibly corresponds to TRBD1 (5 bases). CDR1 is SQVTM and CDR2 is ANQGSEA in the germline V gene. The CDR3 spans 15 residues. Between the trimmed V and J ends, which lost 5 bases and 3 bases, there was a span of 16 bases. CDR3 sequence reads: CSVRINRDSNEKLFF. The CDR3 nucleotides read TGCAGCGTTCGCATCAACCGGGACTCTAATGAAAAACTGTTTTTT.

The chain combines TRBV5-8 with TRBJ2-1; no definite D call. The CDR3 sequence is 17 residues long. Deletions cut 0 bases from V and 0 bases from J, with 13 bases between. Germline values: CDR1 SGHTS, CDR2 YDEGEE. CDR3 loop: CASSLALGSYSYNEQFF. CDR3 nucleotides: TGTGCCAGCAGCTTGGCATTAGGTAGCTACTCCTACAATGAGCAGTTCTTC.

This clone was counted only a few times. The chain combines TRBV6-5 with TRBJ1-4; maybe TRBD1 (5 bases). Trimming shortened V by 7 bases and J by 8 bases, and 14 bases separated the two germline ends. The CDR3 totals 13 residues. Germline lookup yields CDR1 MNHEY and CDR2 SVGAGI. The DNA of the CDR3 is TGTGCCAGCACGGCAGGGTCATGGGAAAAACTGTTTTTT. Encoded protein: CASTAGSWEKLFF.

The V gene is TRBV19, the J gene TRBJ2-1; 9 bases match TRBD1. Germline V gene lookup returns CDR1 LNHDA and CDR2 SQIVND (reference sequence). The CDR3 has 15 amino acids. With 2 bases clipped from V and 4 bases from J, the junction kept 3 bases outside the gene matches. CDR3 loop: CASSIPGQGYNEQFF. The CDR3 region has the DNA TGTGCCAGTAGTATACCCGGACAGGGGTACAATGAGCAGTTCTTC.